One and the same sample provided the 18 T cell receptor beta chains below, sequenced in a study of cytomegalovirus exposure and HLA in healthy donors. 13 Jbeta primers and 60 Vbeta primers were used for the PCR. The assay was immunoSEQ multiplex PCR, and TCRdb's table has in-frame clones only and misses some. This sample has approximately 180,000 clones, with roughly four fifths found just once. Sequencing was carried out using PBMCs. These receptors all stem from a woman aged 18-29 years in good health and CMV-seronegative.

This clone has a single count. The chain uses TRBV10-2 and TRBJ2-1; D is ambiguous. The CDR3 has 15 residues. Germline V gene sequence: CDR1 WSHSY, CDR2 SAAADI. V was shortened by 4 bases and J by 4 bases, with 14 bases between the two germline ends. The CDR3 DNA sequence: TGCGCCAGCAGTGGAATGAGGAAAGAGTACAATGAGCAGTTCTTC. Translation gives CASSGMRKEYNEQFF.

The genes are TRBV7-6 and TRBJ1-1, with D possibly TRBD1 on 6 matching bases. Germline V lookup: CDR1 SGHVS, CDR2 FNYEAQ. V lost 2 bases and J lost 6, with 13 bases in between. This CDR3 has 14 residues. The chain's CDR3 is CASSLSGVGAEAFF. CDR3 coding DNA: TGTGCCAGCAGCTTATCAGGGGTTGGCGCTGAAGCTTTCTTT.

This clone occurred a few times. A junction end diverges from the germline sequence, so it may reflect a read error. The chain has TRBV7-7 and TRBJ2-5; 11 positions match TRBD2. Germline V gene sequence: CDR1 SSHAT, CDR2 FNYEAQ (reference sequence). The CDR3 extends over 15 amino acids. This CDR3 is CASSLELAGEETQYF. The CDR3 DNA sequence: TGTGCTAGCAGCTTAGAACTAGCGGGAGAGGAGACCCAGTACTTC.

This clone appeared a few times. The J gene is TRBJ2-2, the V gene TRBV6-5, with 8 positions matching TRBD1. The CDR3 runs to 13 residues. CDR1 MNHEY and CDR2 SVGAGI come from the germline V gene. Trimming took 0 bases from V and 12 from J; bases not matched to a gene: 3. The CDR3 protein is CASSYSRTGQLFF. The DNA of the CDR3 is TGTGCCAGCAGTTACTCTAGGACAGGGCAGCTGTTTTTT.

J is TRBJ2-1 and V is TRBV29-1, with a tentative D call TRBD2 (6 bases). V was shortened by 2 bases and J by 6 bases, with 11 bases between the two germline ends. The CDR3 extends over 13 amino acids. Germline-derived CDR1 and CDR2 are SQVTM and ANQGSEA. CDR3 in DNA: TGCAGCGTTGAATTCGGGAGCCCCAATGAGCAGTTCTTC. This codes for CSVEFGSPNEQFF.

This chain links TRBV10-3 with TRBJ2-3; D perhaps matches TRBD2 (6 bases). Germline lookup yields CDR1 ENHRY and CDR2 SYGVKD. The CDR3 runs to 15 residues. V lost 3 bases and J 4 bases, leaving 14 bases between the germline ends. CDR3 sequence (DNA): TGTGCCATCAGTGAAGGGTGGGAGGCGGCAGATACGCAGTATTTT. Protein: CAISEGWEAADTQYF.

The chain recombines TRBV28 with TRBJ2-7, with 14 bases lining up with TRBD2. CDR1 is MDHEN, CDR2 SYDVKM, per germline. The CDR3 contains 17 residues. V gave up 1 base and J gave up 4 bases; unmatched junction bases: 6. The CDR3 DNA is TGTGCCAGCAGTTTATACGGGACTAGCGGGAGCCTTTACGAGCAGTACTTC. Its translation: CASSLYGTSGSLYEQYF. The whole variable domain, remainder taken from reference TRBV28 and TRBJ2-7, is DVKVTQSSRYLVKRTGEKVFLECVQDMDHENMFWYRQDPGLGLRLIYFSYDVKMKEKGDIPEGYSVSREKKERFSLILESASTNQTSMYLCASSLYGTSGSLYEQYFGPGTRLTVT.

CDR3 in amino acids: CASSEQVGGRASAYNEQFF. The CDR3 DNA follows: TGTGCCAGCAGTGAACAGGTCGGCGGGAGGGCCAGCGCCTACAATGAGCAGTTCTTC. The rearrangement joins TRBV6-1 to TRBJ2-1, with 9 positions matching TRBD2. From germline, CDR1 is MNHNS and CDR2 SASEGT. Trimming cost V 2 bases and J 2 bases; bases outside gene matches: 13. This CDR3 has 19 amino acids.

The V call is TRBV15, the J call TRBJ1-5; a possible D gene is TRBD1 (6 bases). Germline CDR1 is LNHNV and CDR2 is YYDKDF (reference sequence). Trimming removed 1 base at V and 6 bases at J, with 13 bases between. The CDR3 consists of 15 residues. Here the CDR3 reads CATSRGQEESQPQHF. CDR3 nucleotides: TGTGCCACCAGCAGAGGACAGGAGGAAAGTCAGCCCCAGCATTTT.

V is TRBV7-8 and J is TRBJ2-2, with 7 bases that match TRBD1. Per germline, CDR1 SGHVS and CDR2 FQNEAQ. The V segment lost 4 bases and the J segment 4 bases; nucleotides outside the gene matches: 3. The CDR3 sequence is 14 residues long. DNA of the CDR3: TGTGCCAGCAGCTGGACAGGCAGCACCGGGGAGCTGTTTTTT. It yields the protein CASSWTGSTGELFF.

The chain combines TRBV27 with TRBJ2-1, with 13 bases that match TRBD2. The CDR3 contains 17 residues. V gave up 4 bases and J gave up 5 bases; unmatched junction bases: 8. Germline assignment: CDR1 MNHEY and CDR2 SMNVEV (reference sequence). CDR3 coding DNA: TGTGCCAGCAGTTGGACTAGCGGGAGCATCCCGGACAATGAGCAGTTCTTC. Encoded protein: CASSWTSGSIPDNEQFF.

The chain has TRBV11-3 and TRBJ1-2; maybe TRBD1 (5 bases). The CDR3 contains 13 residues. Trimming took 5 bases from V and 8 from J, leaving 15 bases between them. Per germline, CDR1 SGHNT and CDR2 YENEEA. The DNA of the CDR3 is TGTGCCAGCAGCCCGGGCGGGGGAGCAGGCTACACCTTC. This gives the protein CASSPGGGAGYTF.

The sample holds a few counts of this clone. V and J are TRBV25-1 and TRBJ1-6; possibly TRBD1 for D (5 bases). The germline V gene encodes CDR1 MGHDK and CDR2 SYGVNS. Trimming removed 3 bases at V and 5 bases at J, with 11 bases between. This CDR3 has 15 amino acids. CDR3 nucleotide sequence: TGTGCCAGCAGTGATTGGGGGGTGGATAATTCACCCCTCCACTTT. This codes for CASSDWGVDNSPLHF. The full variable domain, rest sourced from reference TRBV25-1 and TRBJ1-6, is EADIYQTPRYLVIGTGKKITLECSQTMGHDKMYWYQQDPGMELHLIHYSYGVNSTEKGDLSSESTVSRIRTEHFPLTLESARPSHTSQYLCASSDWGVDNSPLHFGNGTRLTVT.

The chain uses TRBV18 and TRBJ1-3; D ambiguous. The CDR3 loop spans 16 amino acids. Germline CDR1 reads KGHSH; CDR2 reads LQKENI. The germline V and J ends were trimmed by 9 bases and 0 bases, with 18 bases remaining between them. In DNA form, the CDR3 reads TGTGCCAGTCGAAGAGCCGGGGAATCCTCTGGAAACACCATATATTTT. This sequence encodes CASRRAGESSGNTIYF.

The genes are TRBV5-6 and TRBJ1-1; 7 nucleotides align to TRBD1. Germline V gene sequence: CDR1 SGHDT, CDR2 YYEEEE. The CDR3 has 15 amino acids. V lost 0 bases to trimming and J lost 4 bases; unmatched junction nucleotides: 6. CDR3 in DNA: TGTGCCAGCAGCTTGGTTGGGCAGGGGGGCACTGAAGCTTTCTTT. Its protein is CASSLVGQGGTEAFF.

CDR3 DNA: TGTGCCAGCAGTGAACCCCGCGGGGTTACTAGCGTCCCAGATACGCAGTATTTT. As protein: CASSEPRGVTSVPDTQYF. The chain has TRBV2 and TRBJ2-3; 7 bases match TRBD2. The CDR3 has 18 residues. Germline assignment: CDR1 SNHLY and CDR2 FYNNEI. With V trimmed by 2 bases and J by 4 bases, 15 bases remained unmatched.

This sequence joins TRBV18 and TRBJ2-2; D ambiguous. Germline loops: CDR1 KGHSH, CDR2 LQKENI. This CDR3 is built from 16 residues. V shed 2 bases and J shed 0 bases, with 10 bases lying between them. The CDR3 coding sequence is TGTGCCAGCTCACCATCCGGGTTAGCGAACACCGGGGAGCTGTTTTTT. This sequence encodes CASSPSGLANTGELFF.

The chain is built from TRBV7-9 and TRBJ2-3; tentative D call: TRBD2 (6 bases). The CDR3 covers 17 residues. Germline lookup yields CDR1 SEHNR and CDR2 FQNEAQ (reference sequence). The germline V and J ends were trimmed by 1 base and 3 bases, with 17 bases remaining between them. CDR3 in amino acids: CASSLVFGGSPTDTQYF. CDR3 nucleotide sequence: TGTGCCAGCAGCTTAGTGTTCGGGGGATCACCTACAGATACGCAGTATTTT.